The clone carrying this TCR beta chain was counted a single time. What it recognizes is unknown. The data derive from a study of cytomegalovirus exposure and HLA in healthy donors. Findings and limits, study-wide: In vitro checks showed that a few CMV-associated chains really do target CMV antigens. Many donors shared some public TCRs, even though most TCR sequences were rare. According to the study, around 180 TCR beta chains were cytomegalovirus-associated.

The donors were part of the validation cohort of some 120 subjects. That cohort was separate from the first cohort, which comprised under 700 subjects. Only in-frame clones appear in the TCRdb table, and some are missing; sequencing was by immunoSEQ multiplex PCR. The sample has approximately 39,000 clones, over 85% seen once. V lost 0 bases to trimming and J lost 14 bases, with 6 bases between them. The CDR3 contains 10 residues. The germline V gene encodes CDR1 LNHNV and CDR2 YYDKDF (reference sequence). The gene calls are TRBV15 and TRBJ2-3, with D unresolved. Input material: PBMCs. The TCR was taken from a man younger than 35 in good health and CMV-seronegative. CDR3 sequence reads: CATSRDRLYF. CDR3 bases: TGTGCCACCAGCAGAGATAGATTGTATTTT.